A single sample is the source of the 13 T cell receptor beta chains below, sequenced in a study of patients and donors after allogeneic stem cell transplantation. Using its own MiXCR run on the RT-PCR reads, TCRdb lists one record per CDR3 protein. The sample has 390,000 or so distinct CDR3 sequences, roughly 17% seen once. Sequencing was done on a sample of blood, either unsorted or a sorted T cell fraction (not recorded which). These receptors all stem from a human donor who was either an allogeneic HSCT recipient or a stem cell or donor lymphocyte infusion donor (not recorded which). It is not recorded whose cells these are; they may come from a transplant donor.

The V gene is TRBV2, the J gene TRBJ2-7, with 8 positions matching TRBD1. The trim removed 7 bases at V and 3 bases at J, leaving 5 bases unmatched. The CDR3 length is 13 residues. Germline CDR1 reads SNHLY; CDR2 reads FYNNEI. The CDR3 protein is CASTRGQGYEQYF. CDR3 sequence (DNA): TGTGCCAGCACCCGAGGACAGGGCTACGAGCAGTACTTC.

This rearrangement joins TRBV4-2 to TRBJ1-6; the D gene is possibly TRBD1 (5 bases). Germline loops: CDR1 LGHNA, CDR2 YNFKEQ. The V gene lost 5 bases and the J gene lost 0 bases, with 20 bases spanning the gap. This CDR3 region has 19 residues. CDR3 bases: TGTGCCAGCAGCAAAATAGACAGACTGCTTATCTCCTATAATTCACCCCTCCACTTT. This gives the protein CASSKIDRLLISYNSPLHF.

CDR3 DNA sequence: TGTGCCAGCAGCCACCCGATGACTTTTGGAAACACCATATATTTT. Protein product: CASSHPMTFGNTIYF. The rearrangement uses TRBV5-6 and TRBJ1-3, with unresolved D. Trimming left V 4 bases short and J 3 bases short, with 14 bases between. The germline V gene encodes CDR1 SGHDT and CDR2 YYEEEE. This CDR3 region has 15 residues. The full variable domain, with the rest looked up from reference TRBV5-6 and TRBJ1-3, is DAGVTQSPTHLIKTRGQQVTLRCSPKSGHDTVSWYQQALGQGPQFIFQYYEEEERQRGNFPDRFSGHQFPNYSSELNVNALLLGDSALYLCASSHPMTFGNTIYFGEGSWLTVV.

V gene TRBV10-3 combines with J gene TRBJ1-2, with D uncertain. Germline CDR1 reads ENHRY; CDR2 reads SYGVKD. CDR3 size: 14 residues. Trimming shortened V by 4 bases and J by 8 bases, and 17 bases separated the two germline ends. The CDR3 protein is CAISAPNILGGYTF. In DNA form, the CDR3 reads TGTGCCATCAGTGCCCCGAATATTCTTGGAGGCTACACCTTC.

This chain links TRBV12-3 or TRBV12-4 with TRBJ2-2; no definite D call. V was pared by 5 bases and J by 1 base, with 5 bases between. The length of the CDR3 is 13 residues. The CDR3 here is CASSTVNTGELFF. DNA for the CDR3: TGTGCCAGCAGTACAGTGAACACCGGGGAGCTGTTTTTT.

The V call is TRBV24-1, the J call TRBJ1-6; D remains ambiguous. The V gene's germline CDR1 is KGHDR and CDR2 SFDVKD. The CDR3 totals 12 residues. V was pared by 5 bases and J by 6 bases, with 4 bases between. The CDR3 DNA is TGTGCCACCAGTGCAAGTAATTCACCCCTCCACTTT. Translated, it gives CATSASNSPLHF.

CDR3 coding DNA: TGTGCCAGCTCCCGGAGGGGAAACACCATATATTTT. As protein: CASSRRGNTIYF. The rearrangement joins TRBV2 to TRBJ1-3; no clear D gene. Between the trimmed V and J ends, which lost 8 bases and 4 bases, there was a span of 9 bases. The CDR3 contains 12 residues. CDR1 SNHLY and CDR2 FYNNEI come from the germline V gene.

At least ten counts were recorded for this clonotype. The V call is TRBV5-1, the J call TRBJ1-1; D call uncertain. Trimming removed 4 bases at V and 11 bases at J, with 15 bases between. The CDR3 is 12 amino acids. Germline V CDR1 and CDR2: SGHRS, YFSETQ. The CDR3 region has the DNA TGCGCCAGCAGCGGAAGGACGGTCCGTGCTTTCTTT. It yields the protein CASSGRTVRAFF.

This chain links TRBV19 with TRBJ2-3; D not certain. The CDR3 is 17 residues long. Germline CDR1 reads LNHDA; CDR2 reads SQIVND (reference sequence). The V end lost 1 base, the J end lost 2 bases, and 16 bases lay between the germline ends. The CDR3 nucleotides read TGTGCCAGTAGTATAGCCCGAGATTGGATTATCACAGATACGCAGTATTTT. Translating gives CASSIARDWIITDTQYF. Drawing the rest from reference TRBV19 and TRBJ2-3, the complete variable domain is DGGITQSPKYLFRKEGQNVTLSCEQNLNHDAMYWYRQDPGQGLRLIYYSQIVNDFQKGDIAEGYSVSREKKESFPLTVTSAQKNPTAFYLCASSIARDWIITDTQYFGPGTRLTVL.

The chain employs TRBV15 and TRBJ2-3; TRBD2 matches at 12 bases. Germline trimming cut 11 bases from V and 7 bases from J; bases unmatched to any gene: 13. Germline-derived CDR1 and CDR2 are LNHNV and YYDKDF (reference sequence). The CDR3 is 15 amino acids. For the CDR3, the DNA is TGTGCCTCGACTAGCGGGAGTTCCCCCCCGAATACGCAGTATTTT. This gives the protein CASTSGSSPPNTQYF. The whole variable domain, filled in from reference TRBV15 and TRBJ2-3, reads DAMVIQNPRYQVTQFGKPVTLSCSQTLNHNVMYWYQQKSSQAPKLLFHYYDKDFNNEADTPDNFQSRRPNTSFCFLDIRSPGLGDTAMYLCASTSGSSPPNTQYFGPGTRLTVL.

The V gene is TRBV7-2, the J gene TRBJ1-2, with D maybe TRBD1 (5 bases). Germline V lookup: CDR1 SGHTA, CDR2 FQGNSA. Trimming shortened V by 1 base and J by 6 bases, and 15 bases separated the two germline ends. CDR3 length: 15 amino acids. The CDR3 DNA reads as TGTGCCAGCAGCTTAGTATTCGGGCAGGGAAATGGCTACACCTTC. Translated: CASSLVFGQGNGYTF. Complete variable domain (other parts from reference TRBV7-2 and TRBJ1-2): GAGVSQSPSNKVTEKGKDVELRCDPISGHTALYWYRQSLGQGLEFLIYFQGNSAPDKSGLPSDRFSAERTGGSVSTLTIQRTQQEDSAVYLCASSLVFGQGNGYTFGSGTRLTVV.

A single count supports this clonotype. The rearrangement links TRBV12-3 or TRBV12-4 to TRBJ1-3; the D gene is possibly TRBD1 (5 bases). The CDR3 spans 13 residues. Trimming left V 8 bases short and J 2 bases short, with 10 bases between. The chain's CDR3 is CASGRTPGNTIYF. CDR3 nucleotides: TGTGCCAGCGGTCGGACACCTGGAAACACCATATATTTT.

This clonotype was seen more than once but under ten times. The V call is TRBV6-1, the J call TRBJ1-2, with 11 bases lining up with TRBD1. CDR1 MNHNS and CDR2 SASEGT come from the germline V gene. The CDR3 has 15 residues. V lost 3 bases, J lost 6 bases, and 6 bases stayed unmatched. The CDR3 loop reads CASSDQGTGGHGYTF. DNA for the CDR3: TGTGCCAGCAGTGATCAAGGGACAGGGGGACATGGCTACACCTTC.